Below are 14 T cell receptor beta chains sequenced from a single sample in a study of shared clonotypes between healthy human individuals (dated by TCRdb to between 2020 and 2021). To prepare the library, the immunoSEQ multiplex PCR assay was applied. The source is immuneACCESS, and TCRdb retained only in-frame sequences with V and J called. Part of the clones is not carried over; for the studies checked, unresolved V genes explain less than half of this, and the remainder is unexplained. This sample has nearly 1 million clones in its table, and 70% to 85% of those were observed once. Approximately 1.5% of the sample belongs to the ten largest clones. Sequencing was performed on memory CD4+ T cells sorted from blood. The intended sense of this specimen's cell subset or site label: CD45RA-negative fraction. All receptors derive from a man younger than 30 in good health.

The chain combines TRBV15 with TRBJ2-1; D gene ambiguous. The CDR3 has 15 residues. Between the trimmed V and J ends, which lost 0 bases and 5 bases, there was a span of 11 bases. Germline CDR1 and CDR2: LNHNV and YYDKDF (reference sequence). CDR3 DNA: TGTGCCACCAGCAGAGACCTGGGGTACAACAATGAGCAGTTCTTC. Protein product: CATSRDLGYNNEQFF.

This clone was detected only once. The chain recombines TRBV29-1 with TRBJ2-2; D is ambiguous. Per germline, CDR1 SQVTM and CDR2 ANQGSEA. The CDR3 runs to 13 residues. Trimming took off 7 bases at V and 1 base at J, with 10 bases between the two ends. CDR3 in DNA: TGCAGCGCCCATGGGCAGAACACCGGGGAGCTGTTTTTT. Its translation is CSAHGQNTGELFF.

The CDR3 loop is CASSPAQGNQPQHF. The CDR3, as DNA: TGTGCCAGCAGCCCCGCGCAGGGAAATCAGCCCCAGCATTTT. The chain is built from TRBV7-2 and TRBJ1-5, with D perhaps matching TRBD1 (5 bases). With 5 bases removed from V and 4 bases from J, the gap between germline ends came to 12 bases. The CDR3 contains 14 residues. The germline V gene has CDR1 SGHTA and CDR2 FQGNSA.

This clone was seen a handful of times. The chain employs TRBV27 and TRBJ2-2, with 8 bases matching TRBD1. From germline, CDR1 is MNHEY and CDR2 SMNVEV (reference sequence). The CDR3 spans 15 residues. With V trimmed by 7 bases and J by 6 bases, 10 bases remained unmatched. The CDR3 region is CASTDPRTGSGELFF. CDR3 sequence (DNA): TGTGCCAGCACCGACCCCCGGACAGGGTCCGGGGAGCTGTTTTTT.

V gene TRBV30 combines with J gene TRBJ2-5; 10 bases align to TRBD2. CDR1 and CDR2 (germline): GTSNPN, SVGIG (reference sequence). There are 15 residues in the CDR3. The V gene end was trimmed by 0 bases and the J gene end by 4 bases; junction bases not matched to a gene: 5. The CDR3 DNA sequence: TGTGCCTGGAGTGTGTCTAGCGGGAGCGGAGAGACCCAGTACTTC. This gives the protein CAWSVSSGSGETQYF.

This clone was detected a few times. Additional DNA sequences in this sample encode the identical CDR3. The rearrangement uses TRBV9 and TRBJ1-6; D gene unclear. The V end was cut by 5 bases, the J end by 3 bases, with 12 bases between. Germline CDR1 is SGDLS and CDR2 is YYNGEE. The CDR3 is 15 residues long. The chain's CDR3 is CASSGDGDYNSPLHF. The CDR3 DNA is TGTGCCAGCAGTGGAGACGGAGACTATAATTCACCCCTCCACTTT.

V gene TRBV6-6 combines with J gene TRBJ2-1, with D perhaps TRBD1 (6 bases). V was shortened by 5 bases and J by 14 bases, with 16 bases between the two germline ends. The CDR3 length is 12 residues. Per the germline V gene, CDR1 is MNHNY and CDR2 is SVGAGI (reference sequence). The CDR3 spells CASSTTGLGEFF. DNA of the CDR3: TGTGCCAGCAGTACAACAGGGTTGGGGGAGTTCTTC.

The chain couples TRBV5-4 to TRBJ2-5; weak D call: TRBD2 (7 bases). The CDR3 contains 17 residues. V lost 0 bases and J 5 bases, leaving 20 bases between the germline ends. Germline CDR1 is SGHNT and CDR2 is YYREEE (reference sequence). In DNA form, the CDR3 reads TGTGCCAGCAGCTTGGCCCCAAGGGGGGGGCCTAGCGAGACCCAGTACTTC. Translating it yields CASSLAPRGGPSETQYF.

The rearrangement uses TRBV6-1 and TRBJ1-2, with TRBD1 matching 9 bases. Losses at the gene ends were 10 bases for V and 0 bases for J; bases not matched to a gene: 3. CDR1 is MNHNS and CDR2 is SASEGT in the germline V gene. CDR3 size: 13 residues. As DNA, the CDR3 is TGTGCCACGGACAGGGGAGCTAACTATGGCTACACCTTC. Amino acid sequence: CATDRGANYGYTF.

The V call is TRBV14, the J call TRBJ2-7; the D is unclear. The CDR3 is 12 residues long. The ends were cut back, 7 bases at V and 3 bases at J, with 10 bases in the middle. CDR1 and CDR2 (germline): SGHDN, FVKESK. The CDR3, as DNA: TGTGCCAGCAATTACCTCGACTACGAGCAGTACTTC. Amino acid sequence: CASNYLDYEQYF.

CDR3 sequence: CASSLDEHSPLHF. CDR3 nucleotide sequence: TGCGCCAGCAGCCTCGATGAGCATTCACCCCTCCACTTT. The V and J genes are TRBV5-1 and TRBJ1-6; D remains ambiguous. This CDR3 is 13 amino acids long. Trimming shortened V by 4 bases and J by 8 bases, and 10 bases separated the two germline ends. The germline V gene has CDR1 SGHRS and CDR2 YFSETQ.

A few counts support this clone. This rearrangement joins TRBV7-8 to TRBJ2-2, with D perhaps matching TRBD1 (6 bases). V lost 5 bases to trimming and J lost 6 bases, with 22 bases between them. The length of the CDR3 is 17 residues. CDR1 is SGHVS, CDR2 FQNEAQ, per germline. The CDR3 sequence is CASSPGGGLLEAGELFF. CDR3 DNA: TGTGCCAGCAGCCCCGGTGGGGGCCTTTTAGAGGCCGGGGAGCTGTTTTTT.

The gene calls are TRBV2 and TRBJ2-1; D possibly corresponds to TRBD1 (6 bases). Trimming cost V 7 bases and J 10 bases, with 20 bases left between them. The CDR3 length is 14 residues. Germline V gene sequence: CDR1 SNHLY, CDR2 FYNNEI. CDR3 region: CASNDNNMGAEQFF. The CDR3 region has the DNA TGTGCCAGCAATGACAACAATATGGGGGCGGAGCAGTTCTTC.

The rearrangement links TRBV5-1 to TRBJ2-4; 8 nucleotides align to TRBD1. This CDR3 is 13 amino acids long. Germline CDR1 SGHRS, CDR2 YFSETQ. Trimming cost V 5 bases and J 5 bases; bases outside gene matches: 3. The chain's CDR3 is CASSPQGENIQYF. CDR3 DNA: TGCGCCAGCAGTCCACAGGGGGAAAACATTCAGTACTTC.